This T cell receptor (beta chain) was recorded in a study of Ad26.COV2.S vaccination and SARS-CoV-2 variants. Study overall: The authors gave Ad26.COV2.S intramuscularly, either once or twice 56 days apart. Study-wide points: For non-spike TCRs, breadth in vaccine recipients resembled that in placebo recipients. Marked by substantial breadth, spike-specific CD8+ and CD4+ T cell responses were reportedly seen after vaccination.

The treatment is: 15 to 20 received Ad26.COV2.S at low or high dose, single or two shots; about five received placebo; per-sample allocation not given. The samples date from day 63 after the first vaccine or placebo injection. The CDR3 extends over 14 amino acids. V lost 2 bases to trimming and J lost 5 bases; unmatched junction nucleotides: 5. Germline V lookup: CDR1 SNHLY, CDR2 FYNNEI. To note about this clone: Its antigen remains unidentified.

Produced via immunoSEQ multiplex PCR; TCRdb's table is partial and in-frame only. Among around 320,000 clones listed, about 86% were seen once. The material sequenced was peripheral blood, taken in a trial of Ad26.COV2.S vaccine versus placebo. The receptor comes from a person between 18 and 59 years old who received the Ad26.COV2.S COVID-19 vaccine or a placebo. The chain links TRBV2 to TRBJ2-5; 7 bases line up with TRBD1. The CDR3: CASSESAQGETQYF. Written as DNA, the CDR3 is TGTGCCAGCAGTGAATCGGCACAGGGGGAGACCCAGTACTTC.